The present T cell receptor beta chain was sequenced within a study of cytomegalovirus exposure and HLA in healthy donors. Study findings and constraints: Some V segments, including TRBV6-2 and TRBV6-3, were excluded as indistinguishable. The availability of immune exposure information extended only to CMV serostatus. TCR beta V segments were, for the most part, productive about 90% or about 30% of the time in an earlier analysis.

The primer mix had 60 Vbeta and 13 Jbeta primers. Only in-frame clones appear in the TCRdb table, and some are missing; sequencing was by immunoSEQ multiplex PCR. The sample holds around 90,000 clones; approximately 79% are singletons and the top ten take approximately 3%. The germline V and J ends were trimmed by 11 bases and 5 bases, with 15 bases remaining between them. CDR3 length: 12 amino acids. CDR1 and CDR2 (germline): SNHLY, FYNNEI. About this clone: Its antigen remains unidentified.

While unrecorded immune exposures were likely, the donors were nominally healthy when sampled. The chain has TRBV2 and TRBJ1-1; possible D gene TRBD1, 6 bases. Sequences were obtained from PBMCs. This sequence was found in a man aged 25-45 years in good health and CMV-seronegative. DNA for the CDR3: TGTGCCCTCAGAGCAGGGGTGACTGAAGCTTTCTTT. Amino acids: CALRAGVTEAFF.